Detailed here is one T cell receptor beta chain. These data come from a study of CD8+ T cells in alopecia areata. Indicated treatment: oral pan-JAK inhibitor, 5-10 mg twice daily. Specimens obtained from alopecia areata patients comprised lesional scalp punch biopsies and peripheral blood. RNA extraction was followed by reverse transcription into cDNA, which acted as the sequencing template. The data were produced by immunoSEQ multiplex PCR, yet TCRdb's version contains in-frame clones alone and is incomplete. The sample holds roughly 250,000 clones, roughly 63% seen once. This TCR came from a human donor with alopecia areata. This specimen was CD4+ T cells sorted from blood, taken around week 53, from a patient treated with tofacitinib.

The CDR3: CASSARGGPLTDTQYF. CDR3 nucleotides: TGTGCCAGCAGTGCCCGCGGGGGGCCCTTGACAGATACGCAGTATTTT. This chain connects TRBV25-1 to TRBJ2-3, with 8 bases lining up with TRBD2. J was trimmed by 3 bases and V by 4 bases; bases with no gene match: 9. The CDR3 is 16 residues long. Germline CDR1 reads MGHDK; CDR2 reads SYGVNS.